A single sample is the source of the 24 T cell receptor beta chains below, sequenced in a study of T cell clonality in common variable immunodeficiency. This table comes from immunoSEQ multiplex PCR, and its TCRdb copy is limited to in-frame clones, with some not included. The counts give about 42,000 clones, none of them seen only once; approximately 1.3% is held by the top ten. Sequenced sample: peripheral blood mononuclear cells. These receptors were collected from a person aged 18-70 years in good health.

As concerns this clone: Read data end 3 residues before the CDR3 end; the end is taken from the germline J gene. The chain joins TRBV7-6 to TRBJ1-2, with no clear D. In germline, CDR1 is SGHVS, CDR2 FNYEAQ. The CDR3 runs to 13 residues. CDR3 sequence: CASSPRPTDTYTF. The sequenced part of the CDR3 DNA is TGTGCCAGCAGCCCCCGTCCAACAGATACC.

This clone was seen at least ten times. The read ends 3 residues early relative to the CDR3; the germline J gene fills the gap. The chain has TRBV5-1 and TRBJ2-1; TRBD2 aligns across 11 bases. Germline V CDR1 and CDR2: SGHRS, YFSETQ. J was trimmed by 6 bases and V by 1 base; bases with no gene match: 6. CDR3 length: 16 amino acids. The CDR3 loop reads CASSLSSSGRFNEQFF. The CDR3 DNA, read in part, is TGCGCCAGCAGCTTGTCGTCTAGCGGGAGGTTCAATGAG.

This clone is labeled medium-sized. Read coverage stops 3 residues before the CDR3 terminus; the germline J gene supplies the remainder. V and J are TRBV5-1 and TRBJ1-4; D remains unclear. The CDR3 contains 16 residues. The germline V and J ends were trimmed by 4 bases and 2 bases, with 15 bases remaining between them. Germline V gene data show CDR1 as SGHRS and CDR2 as YFSETQ. The CDR3 here is CASSNRAAGTNEKLFF. The covered CDR3 bases are TGCGCCAGCAGCAACCGGGCCGCGGGTACTAATGAAAAA.

Comments on this clone: The read finishes 3 residues shy of the CDR3 end, and the germline J gene is used to complete it. The V and J genes are TRBV11-3 and TRBJ2-7; D not resolved. CDR3 length equals 14 residues. V dropped 1 base and J dropped 3 bases, with 10 bases sitting between them. CDR1 is SGHNT, CDR2 YENEEA, per germline. CDR3 DNA, as far as it was read: TGTGCCAGCAGCTTAGGCTCGGGTCGCTACGAG. As protein: CASSLGSGRYE. The entire CDR3 reads CASSLGSGRYEQYF.

This clone was counted ten times or more. The missing CDR3 end, 3 residues past where the read stops, is filled in from the germline J gene. J is TRBJ2-7 and V is TRBV13; 12 bases align to TRBD2. The CDR3 is made up of 14 amino acids. In germline, CDR1 is PRHDT, CDR2 FYEKMQ (reference sequence). V gave up 4 bases and J gave up 6 bases; unmatched junction bases: 4. The CDR3 is CASSSTSGRGEQYF. The sequenced CDR3 bases are TGTGCCAGCAGCTCGACTAGCGGGAGAGGCGAG. Variable domain in full (rest from reference TRBV13 and TRBJ2-7): AAGVIQSPRHLIKEKRETATLKCYPIPRHDTVYWYQQGPGQDPQFLISFYEKMQSDKGSIPDRFSAQQFSDYHSELNMSSLELGDSALYFCASSSTSGRGEQYFGPGTRLTVT.

This clone was seen ten or more times. CDR3 residues: CASSSGGARGLDTQYF. The sequenced CDR3 bases are TGCGCCAGCAGCTCTGGGGGGGCCAGGGGGCTCGATACG. The chain carries TRBV5-1 and TRBJ2-3; perhaps TRBD1 as D (8 bases). From the germline J gene comes the end of the CDR3, since the read stops 3 residues before it. CDR1 and CDR2 (germline): SGHRS, YFSETQ. The CDR3 runs to 16 residues. V was cut by 3 bases and J by 6 bases, with 20 bases left in between.

Many counts were recorded for this clone. From the germline J gene comes the end of the CDR3, since the read stops 3 residues before it. The chain couples TRBV10-2 to TRBJ2-1; 8 nucleotides align to TRBD2. Germline lookup yields CDR1 WSHSY and CDR2 SAAADI. The CDR3 is 15 amino acids. Losses at the gene ends were 3 bases for V and 4 bases for J; bases not matched to a gene: 5. The CDR3 loop reads CASSDGTSKYNEQFF. CDR3 DNA, as far as it was read: TGCGCCAGCAGTGATGGGACTAGTAAGTACAATGAG.

This clone was recorded many times. At one end the junction does not follow the germline gene, possibly because of a read error. The CDR3 is cut off 3 residues early in the read; its end comes from the germline J gene. The chain recombines TRBV4-2 with TRBJ2-7, with a weak D call TRBD1 (6 bases). Germline V lookup: CDR1 LGHNA, CDR2 YNFKEQ. CDR3 length: 13 amino acids. The sequenced CDR3 bases are TGCGCCAGCAGCCGCGGACAGAGCTACGAG. Translated, it gives CASSRGQSYE. The CDR3, in full, reads CASSRGQSYEQYF.

The sample holds many counts of this clone. The read falls 3 residues short of the CDR3 end, and the missing part is taken from the germline J gene. J is TRBJ1-5 and V is TRBV19; tentatively, D is TRBD1 (6 bases). The V end was cut by 3 bases, the J end by 5 bases, with 11 bases between. This CDR3 spans 14 amino acids. Germline V gives CDR1 LNHDA, CDR2 SQIVND (reference sequence). The CDR3 region is CASSMNRADQPQHF. The CDR3 DNA, read in part, is TGTGCCAGTAGTATGAACAGGGCGGATCAGCCC.

This clone was counted at least ten times. The read is 3 residues too short to cover the CDR3 end, so that end is filled in from the germline J gene. V gene TRBV5-1 combines with J gene TRBJ2-2; D gene uncertain. The ends were cut back, 0 bases at V and 4 bases at J, with 7 bases in the middle. This CDR3 comprises 14 residues. Germline CDR1 reads SGHRS; CDR2 reads YFSETQ. The DNA read from the CDR3 is TGCGCCAGCAGCTTGGCTAGTCGCACCGGGGAG. Encoded protein: CASSLASRTGE. The full CDR3 sequence reads CASSLASRTGELFF.

This clone showed up many times. The CDR3 is cut off 3 residues early in the read; its end comes from the germline J gene. At the DNA level, this CDR3 is encoded by other sequences in the same sample as well. The rearrangement joins TRBV18 to TRBJ2-7; D remains unclear. The CDR3 has 13 residues. Germline V lookup: CDR1 KGHSH, CDR2 LQKENI. The V and J ends lost 2 bases and 0 bases respectively, with 5 bases between them. The CDR3: CASSPADSYEQYF. The sequenced CDR3 bases are TGTGCCAGCTCACCAGCAGACTCCTACGAG.

This clone ranks as medium-sized. The CDR3 is cut off 3 residues early in the read; its end comes from the germline J gene. This sequence joins TRBV19 and TRBJ1-2; 7 bases are shared with TRBD1. Germline CDR1 LNHDA, CDR2 SQIVND (reference sequence). The V and J ends lost 4 bases and 5 bases, in that order; junction bases with no gene match: 1. CDR3 length equals 12 residues. CDR3 sequence: CASSTGQYGYTF. The sequenced part of the CDR3 DNA is TGTGCCAGTAGTACGGGACAGTATGGC.

This clone appeared many times. The read comes to an end 3 residues before the CDR3 does, leaving the germline J gene to fill in the end. V gene TRBV2 combines with J gene TRBJ1-2, with D unclear. Germline V gene sequence: CDR1 SNHLY, CDR2 FYNNEI. This CDR3 has 13 residues. Trimming took 6 bases from V and 2 from J, leaving 10 bases between them. The CDR3 spells CASSVTPNYGYTF. Incomplete CDR3 DNA: TGTGCCAGCAGCGTTACACCAAACTATGGC.

This clone has at least ten counts. The read halts 3 residues ahead of the CDR3 end, with the missing end drawn from the germline J gene. The rearrangement links TRBV5-4 to TRBJ2-7; tentative D call: TRBD2 (6 bases). Germline V lookup: CDR1 SGHNT, CDR2 YYREEE (reference sequence). The CDR3 has 15 residues. V was clipped by 2 bases and J by 6 bases, with 18 bases between them. This chain's CDR3 is CASSFGGGIDSEQYF. The sequenced CDR3 bases are TGTGCCAGCAGCTTCGGGGGAGGAATCGATAGCGAG.

This clone was detected a few times. The CDR3 end falls 3 residues outside the read, so it is completed with the germline J gene. This sequence joins TRBV7-9 and TRBJ1-1; D gene unclear. The CDR3 sequence is 14 residues long. CDR1 and CDR2 from the germline V gene are SEHNR and FQNEAQ (reference sequence). V lost 5 bases to trimming and J lost 4 bases, with 14 bases between them. Incomplete CDR3 DNA: TGTGCCAGCAGCGACGATCAGGTGGGCACTGAA. The encoded protein is CASSDDQVGTE. In full, the CDR3 reads CASSDDQVGTEAFF. Combining the CDR3 with reference TRBV7-9 and TRBJ1-1 gives the whole variable domain DTGVSQNPRHKITKRGQNVTFRCDPISEHNRLYWYRQTLGQGPEFLTYFQNEAQLEKSRLLSDRFSAERPKGSFSTLEIQRTEQGDSAMYLCASSDDQVGTEAFFGQGTRLTVV.

This clone was seen many times. The DNA ends 3 residues before the CDR3 does, and the rest of the CDR3 is filled in from the germline J gene. J is TRBJ1-1 and V is TRBV30; tentatively, D is TRBD1 (6 bases). The CDR3 has 12 amino acids. Germline V gives CDR1 GTSNPN, CDR2 SVGIG (reference sequence). V was clipped by 1 base and J by 4 bases, with 7 bases between them. CDR3 bases read: TGTGCCTGGAGTGCCAGGGGCACTGAA. This codes for CAWSARGTE. Given in full, the CDR3 is CAWSARGTEAFF.

This clone was observed at least ten times. The CDR3 is cut off 3 residues early in the read; its end comes from the germline J gene. This rearrangement joins TRBV7-9 to TRBJ2-2, with D tentatively TRBD1 (6 bases). CDR1 SEHNR and CDR2 FQNEAQ come from the germline V gene (reference sequence). Trimming removed 3 bases from V and 4 bases from J, with 12 bases in between. This CDR3 is 15 amino acids long. The sequenced part of the CDR3 DNA is TGTGCCAGCAGCTTTACAGGGACCGGCACCGGGGAG. Amino acids: CASSFTGTGTGE. The whole CDR3 is CASSFTGTGTGELFF.

This clone was observed many times. The read falls 3 residues short of the CDR3 end, and the missing part is taken from the germline J gene. The V call is TRBV2, the J call TRBJ1-4, with D perhaps matching TRBD1 (5 bases). Trimming stripped 8 bases from V and 4 bases from J, with 17 bases between. There are 15 residues in the CDR3. Germline V gene data show CDR1 as SNHLY and CDR2 as FYNNEI. The CDR3: CASQPFTGGNEKLFF. Partial CDR3 DNA: TGTGCCAGCCAACCCTTTACGGGGGGTAATGAAAAA.

This clone is medium-sized by share. The DNA ends 3 residues before the CDR3 does, and the rest of the CDR3 is filled in from the germline J gene. This chain connects TRBV20-1 to TRBJ2-7; 8 bases are shared with TRBD2. CDR1 and CDR2 from the germline V gene are DFQATT and SNEGSKA (reference sequence). This CDR3 has 15 residues. V was clipped by 1 base and J by 4 bases; unmatched bases: 9. The CDR3 protein is CSARGEERELYEQYF. The CDR3 bases that were read are TGCAGTGCTAGAGGAGAGGAGCGGGAGCTGTACGAG.

This clone came up many times. The observed sequence ends 3 residues before the CDR3 terminus, with the missing tail filled in from the germline J gene. The chain links TRBV7-2 to TRBJ2-2; D not certain. With 1 base removed from V and 4 bases from J, the gap between germline ends came to 7 bases. Germline values: CDR1 SGHTA, CDR2 FQGNSA. This CDR3 comprises 14 residues. CDR3 sequence: CASSLDIGTGELFF. The part of the CDR3 DNA that was read is TGTGCCAGCAGCTTAGATATCGGCACCGGGGAG.

Ten or more counts support this clone. The read ends 3 residues shy of where the CDR3 ends; the end is completed using the germline J gene. The rearrangement links TRBV28 to TRBJ1-3; unclear D gene. This CDR3 spans 16 amino acids. The V end was cut by 6 bases, the J end by 0 bases, with 15 bases between. Germline-derived CDR1 and CDR2 are MDHEN and SYDVKM. The part of the CDR3 DNA that was read is TGTGCCAGCAGCCCTGGGCGGGAGCTCTCTGGAAACACC. Protein product: CASSPGRELSGNT. The CDR3, in full, reads CASSPGRELSGNTIYF.

This clone showed up many times. Read data end 3 residues before the CDR3 end; the end is taken from the germline J gene. The rearrangement links TRBV20-1 to TRBJ2-3; 10 positions agree with TRBD2. The V gene end was trimmed by 3 bases and the J gene end by 4 bases; junction bases not matched to a gene: 13. Germline V gene lookup returns CDR1 DFQATT and CDR2 SNEGSKA (reference sequence). The CDR3 runs to 17 residues. CDR3 DNA, as far as it was read: TGCAGTGCTAGTAGATCTAGCGGGAGTTATGGCGCAGATACG. This translates into CSASRSSGSYGADT. The CDR3 reads in full as CSASRSSGSYGADTQYF.

In regard to this clone: The sequence runs out 3 residues before the end of the CDR3; the remainder is reconstructed from the germline J gene. The chain uses TRBV5-6 and TRBJ2-1, with 7 bases aligning to TRBD1. This CDR3 spans 14 amino acids. Germline lookup yields CDR1 SGHDT and CDR2 YYEEEE. V was clipped by 2 bases and J by 3 bases; unmatched bases: 2. CDR3 bases read: TGTGCCAGCAGCTTCGGGACAGACTACAATGAG. Translating gives CASSFGTDYNE. The whole CDR3 sequence reads CASSFGTDYNEQFF.

This clone was seen ten or more times. Sequencing ends 3 residues short of the CDR3 end; the germline J gene provides the rest. This chain joins TRBV10-1 and TRBJ2-2; 7 bases map to TRBD2. V gave up 2 bases and J gave up 7 bases; unmatched junction bases: 4. This CDR3 has 14 residues. From germline, CDR1 is WNHNN and CDR2 SYGVQD (reference sequence). Partial CDR3 DNA: TGCGCCAGCAGTGAGGCTAGCGGTGTCGGGGAG. As protein: CASSEASGVGE. The complete CDR3 sequence is CASSEASGVGELFF.